A selection of T cell receptor beta chains follows, all from one sample in a study of T cell repertoires in cytomegalovirus infection. The antigens these receptors bind are not known. TCRdb recomputed calls from the reads with MiXCR, one row per CDR3 protein. This table has approximately 30,000 distinct CDR3 sequences, under 20% appearing once. The material sequenced was CD8+ T cells from cultured PBMCs, taken from culture after CMV antigen stimulation. These TCRs come from a human donor in good health (CMV status not recorded). Some clones in this sample may be carry-over from other donors' samples. CDR3s include the opening cysteine and the closing phenylalanine or tryptophan. D genes are given only for firm matches. A clone size is listed for some rows: how often the clone was seen (once, few, many), or a class if it is expanded.

size: few
D: TRBD2
J: TRBJ2-7
V: TRBV7-8
DNA: TGTGCCAGCACCCCTGTGGCGGGAGGCTACGAGCAGTACTTC
CDR3: CASTPVAGGYEQYF

size: few
D: .
J: TRBJ1-5
V: TRBV12-3/TRBV12-4
DNA: TGTGCCAGCAGTCACAGGGCCGGGGGCAATCAGCCCCAGCATTTT
CDR3: CASSHRAGGNQPQHF

size: .
D: TRBD1
J: TRBJ2-7
V: TRBV23-1
DNA: TGCGCCAGCAGTCGACGGGACAGCCCTGTTTCCTACGAGCAGTACTTC
CDR3: CASSRRDSPVSYEQYF

size: .
D: TRBD1
J: TRBJ1-1
V: TRBV4-1
DNA: TGCGCCAGCAGCCAAATGGTGGGACAGGGCTTTACTACTTTCTTT
CDR3: CASSQMVGQGFTTFF

size: .
D: .
J: TRBJ2-7
V: TRBV4-1
DNA: TGCGCCAGCAGTCCAGTACGCGGGGGCCTCTACGAGCAGTACTTC
CDR3: CASSPVRGGLYEQYF

size: .
D: TRBD1
J: TRBJ1-1
V: TRBV7-2
DNA: TGTGCCAGCACCTTCTTCGACAGGGTCGGAGCTTTCTTT
CDR3: CASTFFDRVGAFF

size: many
D: TRBD2
J: TRBJ2-5
V: TRBV5-6
DNA: TGTGCCAGCAGTTTGGTAATAGCGGGAGCCTTCCGGGAGACCCAGTACTTC
CDR3: CASSLVIAGAFRETQYF

size: .
D: .
J: TRBJ2-7
V: TRBV27
DNA: TGTGCCAGCAGTTCTGTTGTACCCTACGAGCAGTACTTC
CDR3: CASSSVVPYEQYF

size: .
D: .
J: TRBJ2-7
V: TRBV28
DNA: TGTGCCAGCAGCCCCTTCGTGGCCTCTACCTACGAGCAGTACTTC
CDR3: CASSPFVASTYEQYF

size: .
D: .
J: TRBJ2-3
V: TRBV11-2
DNA: TGTGCCAGCAGCTTAGGCCGGGGACCACTCACAGATACGCAGTATTTT
CDR3: CASSLGRGPLTDTQYF

size: .
D: TRBD1
J: TRBJ1-2
V: TRBV12-3/TRBV12-4
DNA: TGTGCCAGCAGCGGAGCCCAGGGGGGACTAGGGGGCTACACCTTC
CDR3: CASSGAQGGLGGYTF

size: .
D: TRBD1
J: TRBJ2-7
V: TRBV6-5
DNA: TGTGCCAGCAGTTACAGGACAGGGGAGTCCTACGAGCAGTACTTC
CDR3: CASSYRTGESYEQYF

size: few
D: .
J: TRBJ2-2
V: TRBV27
DNA: TGTGCCAGCAGTTTCAACAGGGAGAACACCGGGGAGCTGTTTTTT
CDR3: CASSFNRENTGELFF

size: .
D: .
J: TRBJ2-1
V: TRBV7-2
DNA: TGTGCCAGCAGCTTGAAACGGGGGCTCTCCTACAATGAGCAGTTCTTC
CDR3: CASSLKRGLSYNEQFF

size: .
D: .
J: TRBJ1-2
V: TRBV7-4
DNA: TGTGCCAGCAGCTTAGGATCGGGGAACTATGGCTACACCTTC
CDR3: CASSLGSGNYGYTF

size: .
D: .
J: TRBJ1-1
V: TRBV7-6
DNA: TGTGCCAGCAGCTTACGGAGGGAGGCTGAAGCTTTCTTT
CDR3: CASSLRREAEAFF

size: .
D: TRBD1
J: TRBJ2-1
V: TRBV5-6
DNA: TGTGCCAGCACCCTTTTGGCCGGGACAGGCGGCCTTAATGAGCAGTTCTTC
CDR3: CASTLLAGTGGLNEQFF

size: few
D: .
J: TRBJ2-1
V: TRBV7-9
DNA: TGTGCCAGCAGCTTAGTTCGATTATACAATGAGCAGTTCTTC
CDR3: CASSLVRLYNEQFF

size: .
D: .
J: TRBJ1-2
V: TRBV24-1
DNA: TGTGCCACCAGTGATTTGCCTGGGGGCTACACCTTC
CDR3: CATSDLPGGYTF

size: few
D: TRBD2
J: TRBJ2-1
V: TRBV4-2
DNA: TGTGCCAGCAGCCAAGAGACCGTCACAGTTTTTTCGACTAGCGGGGGGAATGAGCAGTTCTTC
CDR3: CASSQETVTVFSTSGGNEQFF

size: few
D: .
J: TRBJ1-1
V: TRBV12-3/TRBV12-4
DNA: TGTGCCAGCAGCCTGGGGGGGCTCGGGAACACTGAAGCTTTCTTT
CDR3: CASSLGGLGNTEAFF

size: many
D: .
J: TRBJ1-1
V: TRBV2
DNA: TGTGCCAGCAGTGTGGGCACTGAAGCTTTCTTT
CDR3: CASSVGTEAFF

size: .
D: .
J: TRBJ1-4
V: TRBV2
DNA: TGTGCCAGCAGTGAAGACGGGGCCGAAGAAAAACTGTTTTTT
CDR3: CASSEDGAEEKLFF